A single T cell receptor beta chain is shown here with its context. The antigen is not known. The CDR3 has 14 amino acids. CDR1 and CDR2 (germline): KGHSH, LQKENI. This record belongs to a study of monozygotic twins with inflammatory bowel disease. Study findings and constraints: Different subtypes (of T cells) could not be told apart from one another.

TCRdb reprocessed the 5' RACE reads and keeps a single row for each CDR3 protein, giving no DNA. In all, the sample yields fewer than 450,000 distinct CDR3 sequences. The source of this sequence is a human donor with ulcerative colitis or Crohn's disease, or a healthy co-twin of an affected twin (not recorded which). The specimen sequenced was blood. J is TRBJ2-1 and V is TRBV18; TCRdb selects TRBD1, and the lack of DNA leaves this call unchecked. CDR3 in amino acids: CASSPPTGHNEQFF. Full variable domain (missing parts from reference TRBV18 and TRBJ2-1): NAGVMQNPRHLVRRRGQEARLRCSPMKGHSHVYWYRQLPEEGLKFMVYLQKENIIDESGMPKERFSAEFPKEGPSILRIQQVVRGDSAAYFCASSPPTGHNEQFFGPGTRLTVL.